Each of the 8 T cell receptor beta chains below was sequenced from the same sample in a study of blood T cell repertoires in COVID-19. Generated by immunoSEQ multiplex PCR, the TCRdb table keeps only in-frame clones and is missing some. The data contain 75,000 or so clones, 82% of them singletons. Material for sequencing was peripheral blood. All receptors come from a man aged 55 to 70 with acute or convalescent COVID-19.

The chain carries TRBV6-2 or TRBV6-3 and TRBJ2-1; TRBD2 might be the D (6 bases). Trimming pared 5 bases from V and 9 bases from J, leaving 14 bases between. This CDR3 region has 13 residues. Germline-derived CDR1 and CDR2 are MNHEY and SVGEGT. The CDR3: CASSRASAGEQFF. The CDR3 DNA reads TGTGCCAGCAGTAGGGCTAGCGCTGGTGAGCAGTTCTTC.

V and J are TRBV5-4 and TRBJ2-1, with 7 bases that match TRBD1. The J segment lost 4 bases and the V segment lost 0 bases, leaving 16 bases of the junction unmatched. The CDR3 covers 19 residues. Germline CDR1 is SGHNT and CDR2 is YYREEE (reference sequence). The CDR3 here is CASSLALEGRGRRYNEQFF. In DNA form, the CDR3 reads TGTGCCAGCAGCTTGGCCTTAGAAGGTAGGGGGCGAAGGTACAATGAGCAGTTCTTC.

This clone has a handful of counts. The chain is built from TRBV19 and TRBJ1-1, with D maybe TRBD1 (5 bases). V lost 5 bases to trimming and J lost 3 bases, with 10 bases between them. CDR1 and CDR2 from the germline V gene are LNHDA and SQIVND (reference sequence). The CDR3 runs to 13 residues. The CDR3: CASSPGLHTEAFF. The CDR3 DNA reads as TGTGCCAGTAGTCCAGGGTTGCACACTGAAGCTTTCTTT.

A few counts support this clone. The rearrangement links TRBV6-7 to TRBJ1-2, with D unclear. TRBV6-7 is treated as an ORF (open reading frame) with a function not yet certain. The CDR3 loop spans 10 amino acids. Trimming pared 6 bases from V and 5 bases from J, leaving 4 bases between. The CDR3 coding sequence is TGTGCCAGCAGCGGGTATGGCTACACCTTC. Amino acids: CASSGYGYTF.

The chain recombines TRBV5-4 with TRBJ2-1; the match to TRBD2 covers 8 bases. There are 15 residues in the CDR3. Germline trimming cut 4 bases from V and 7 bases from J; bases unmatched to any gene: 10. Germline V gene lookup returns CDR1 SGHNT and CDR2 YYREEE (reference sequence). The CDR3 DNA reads TGTGCCAGCAGCCAAAAGAGCGGGAGCGGAAATGAGCAGTTCTTC. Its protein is CASSQKSGSGNEQFF.

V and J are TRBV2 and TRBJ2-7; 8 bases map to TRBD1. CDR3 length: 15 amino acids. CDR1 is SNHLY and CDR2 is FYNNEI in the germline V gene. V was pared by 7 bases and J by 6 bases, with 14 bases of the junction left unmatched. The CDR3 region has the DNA TGTGCCAGCACCTTAACCGGGACAGGTGCCGGCGAGCAGTACTTC. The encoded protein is CASTLTGTGAGEQYF.

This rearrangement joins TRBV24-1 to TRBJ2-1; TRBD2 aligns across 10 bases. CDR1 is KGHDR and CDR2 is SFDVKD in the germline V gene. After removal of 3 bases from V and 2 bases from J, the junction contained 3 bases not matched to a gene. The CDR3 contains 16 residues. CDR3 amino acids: CATSDEREGPYNEQFF. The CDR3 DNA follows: TGTGCCACCAGTGATGAGCGGGAGGGCCCCTACAATGAGCAGTTCTTC.

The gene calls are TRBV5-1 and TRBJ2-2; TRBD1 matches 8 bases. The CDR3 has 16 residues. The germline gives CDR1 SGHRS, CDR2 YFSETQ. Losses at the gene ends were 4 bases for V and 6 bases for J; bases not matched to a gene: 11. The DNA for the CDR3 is TGCGCCAGCAGCCCGACAGGGGCGCAAAAAGCCGGGGAGCTGTTTTTT. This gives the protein CASSPTGAQKAGELFF.